This TCR beta chain was recovered during a study of type 1 regulatory T cells. On the study more broadly: T-allo10 is a Tr1-enriched, alloantigen-specific CD4 T cell product made in vitro. Study-level findings and limits: Compared with non-type 1 regulatory T cells, type 1 regulatory T cells showed a more restricted TCR repertoire.

Germline CDR1 and CDR2: DFQATT and SNEGSKA (reference sequence). V dropped 4 bases and J dropped 4; count of bases not matched to a gene: 9. The CDR3 covers 14 residues. As for this clonotype: Its antigen is unknown.

Each CDR3 protein is one row after TCRdb ran MiXCR on the reads. The sample lists tens of thousands of distinct CDR3 sequences; roughly 20% were seen once. Material: cultured type 1 regulatory T (Tr1) cells, either the whole culture or a sorted fraction (not recorded which). This clonotype originated in a human donor in good health. The chain joins TRBV20-1 to TRBJ2-5; 7 positions match TRBD2. Here the CDR3 DNA reads TGCAGTGCTATAGGGAGGGCCCTCCGAGAGACCCAGTACTTC. It yields the protein CSAIGRALRETQYF.